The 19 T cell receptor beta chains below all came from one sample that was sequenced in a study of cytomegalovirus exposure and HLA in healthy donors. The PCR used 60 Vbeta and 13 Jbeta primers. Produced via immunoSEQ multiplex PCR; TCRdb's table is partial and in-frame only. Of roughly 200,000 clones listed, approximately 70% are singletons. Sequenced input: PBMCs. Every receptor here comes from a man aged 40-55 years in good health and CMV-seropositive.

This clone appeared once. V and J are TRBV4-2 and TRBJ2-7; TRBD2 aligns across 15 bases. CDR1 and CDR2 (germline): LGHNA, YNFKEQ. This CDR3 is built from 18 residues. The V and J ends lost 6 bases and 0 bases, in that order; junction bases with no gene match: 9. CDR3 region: CASSRSGLAGGISYEQYF. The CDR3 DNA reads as TGTGCCAGCAGTCGGTCTGGACTAGCGGGGGGGATCTCCTACGAGCAGTACTTC.

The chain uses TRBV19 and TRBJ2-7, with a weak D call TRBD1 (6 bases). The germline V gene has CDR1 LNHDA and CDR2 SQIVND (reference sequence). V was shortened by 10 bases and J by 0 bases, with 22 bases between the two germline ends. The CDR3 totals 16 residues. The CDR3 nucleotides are TGTGCCACCCCACCTACTACAGGGAAGTTCTCCTACGAGCAGTACTTC. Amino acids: CATPPTTGKFSYEQYF.

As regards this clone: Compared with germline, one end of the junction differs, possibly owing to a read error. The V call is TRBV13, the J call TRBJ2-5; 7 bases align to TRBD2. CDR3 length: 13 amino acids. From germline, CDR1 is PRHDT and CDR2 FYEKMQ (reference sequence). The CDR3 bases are TGTGCCAGCAGCCTAGGGGAGGGAGAGACCCAGTACTTC. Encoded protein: CASSLGEGETQYF.

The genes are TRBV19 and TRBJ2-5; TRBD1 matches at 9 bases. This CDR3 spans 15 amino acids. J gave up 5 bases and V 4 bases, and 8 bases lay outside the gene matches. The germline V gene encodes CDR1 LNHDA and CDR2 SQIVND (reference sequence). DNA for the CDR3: TGTGCCAGTAGTAAGGTGACAGGGGGGGTTGAGACCCAGTACTTC. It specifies CASSKVTGGVETQYF.

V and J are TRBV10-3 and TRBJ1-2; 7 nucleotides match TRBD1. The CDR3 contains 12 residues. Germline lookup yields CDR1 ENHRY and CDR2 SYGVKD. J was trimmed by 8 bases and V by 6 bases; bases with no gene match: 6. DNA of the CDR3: TGTGCCATCAGCCTGACAGGGAGCGGCTACACCTTC. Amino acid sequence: CAISLTGSGYTF.

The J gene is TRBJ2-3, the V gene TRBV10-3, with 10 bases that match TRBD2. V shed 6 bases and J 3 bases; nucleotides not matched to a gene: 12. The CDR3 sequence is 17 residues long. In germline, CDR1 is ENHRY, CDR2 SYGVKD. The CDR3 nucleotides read TGTGCCATCAGCCGTTCCTCTAGCGGGGGTGGGACAGATACGCAGTATTTT. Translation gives CAISRSSSGGGTDTQYF.

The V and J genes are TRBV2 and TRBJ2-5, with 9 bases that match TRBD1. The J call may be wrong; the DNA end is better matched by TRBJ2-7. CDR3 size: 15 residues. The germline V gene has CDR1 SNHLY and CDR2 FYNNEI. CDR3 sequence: CASNSGTGSPYEQYF. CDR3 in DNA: TGTGCCAGCAACTCCGGGACAGGGTCTCCATACGAGCAGTACTTC.

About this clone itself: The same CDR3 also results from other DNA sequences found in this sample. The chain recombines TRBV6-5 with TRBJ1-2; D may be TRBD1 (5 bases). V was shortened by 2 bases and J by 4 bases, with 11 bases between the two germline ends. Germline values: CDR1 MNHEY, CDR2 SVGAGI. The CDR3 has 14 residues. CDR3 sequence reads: CASSYRDSGYGYTF. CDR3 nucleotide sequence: TGTGCCAGCAGTTACAGGGACTCCGGCTATGGCTACACCTTC.

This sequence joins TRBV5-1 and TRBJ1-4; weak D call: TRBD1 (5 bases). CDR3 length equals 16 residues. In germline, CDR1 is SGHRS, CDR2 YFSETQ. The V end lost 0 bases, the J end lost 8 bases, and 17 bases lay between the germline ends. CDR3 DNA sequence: TGCGCCAGCAGCTTGGGGCCTCGGCAGGGTCAAGAAAAACTGTTTTTT. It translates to CASSLGPRQGQEKLFF.

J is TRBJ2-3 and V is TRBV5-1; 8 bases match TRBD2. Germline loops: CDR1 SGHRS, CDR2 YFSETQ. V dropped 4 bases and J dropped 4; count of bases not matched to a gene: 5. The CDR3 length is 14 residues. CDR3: CASSTSGGPDTQYF. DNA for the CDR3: TGCGCCAGCAGCACAAGCGGGGGTCCAGATACGCAGTATTTT.

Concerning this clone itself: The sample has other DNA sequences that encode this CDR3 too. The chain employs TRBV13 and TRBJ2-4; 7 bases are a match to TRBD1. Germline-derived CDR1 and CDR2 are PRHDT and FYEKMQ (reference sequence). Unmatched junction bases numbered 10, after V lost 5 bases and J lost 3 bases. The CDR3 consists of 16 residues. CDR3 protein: CASSPRTGAFKNIQYF. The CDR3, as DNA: TGTGCCAGCAGCCCTCGGACAGGAGCCTTCAAAAACATTCAGTACTTC.

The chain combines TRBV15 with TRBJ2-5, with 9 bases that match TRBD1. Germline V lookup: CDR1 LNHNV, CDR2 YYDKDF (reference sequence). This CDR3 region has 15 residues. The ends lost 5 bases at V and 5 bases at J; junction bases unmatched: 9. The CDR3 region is CATSVHRTGVETQYF. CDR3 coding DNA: TGTGCCACCAGCGTCCACCGGACAGGGGTCGAGACCCAGTACTTC.

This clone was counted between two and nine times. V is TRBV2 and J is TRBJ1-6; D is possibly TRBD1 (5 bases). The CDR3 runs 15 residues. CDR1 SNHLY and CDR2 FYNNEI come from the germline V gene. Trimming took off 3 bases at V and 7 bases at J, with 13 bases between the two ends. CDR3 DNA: TGTGCCAGCAGTGATTATGACAGCCAAAATTCACCCCTCCACTTT. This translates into CASSDYDSQNSPLHF.

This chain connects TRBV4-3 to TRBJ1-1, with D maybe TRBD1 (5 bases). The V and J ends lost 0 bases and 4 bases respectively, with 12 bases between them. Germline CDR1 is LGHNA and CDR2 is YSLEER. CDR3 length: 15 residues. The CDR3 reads CASSQDGGGSTEAFF. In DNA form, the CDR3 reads TGCGCCAGCAGCCAAGATGGCGGGGGATCCACTGAAGCTTTCTTT.

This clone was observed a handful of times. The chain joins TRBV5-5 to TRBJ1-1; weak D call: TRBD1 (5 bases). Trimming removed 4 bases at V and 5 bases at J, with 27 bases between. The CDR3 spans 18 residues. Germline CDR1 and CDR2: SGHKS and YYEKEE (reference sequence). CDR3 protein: CASSRGGRVNPRKTEAFF. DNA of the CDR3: TGTGCCAGCAGCCGAGGCGGCAGGGTGAATCCTCGGAAGACTGAAGCTTTCTTT. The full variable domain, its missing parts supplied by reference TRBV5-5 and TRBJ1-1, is DAGVTQSPTHLIKTRGQQVTLRCSPISGHKSVSWYQQVLGQGPQFIFQYYEKEERGRGNFPDRFSARQFPNYSSELNVNALLLGDSALYLCASSRGGRVNPRKTEAFFGQGTRLTVV.

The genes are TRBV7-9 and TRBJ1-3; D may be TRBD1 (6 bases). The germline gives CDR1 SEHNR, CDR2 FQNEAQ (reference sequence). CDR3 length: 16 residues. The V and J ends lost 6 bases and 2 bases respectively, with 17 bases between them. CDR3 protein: CASREDATGTGNTIYF. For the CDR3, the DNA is TGTGCCAGCAGAGAAGACGCAACAGGGACTGGAAACACCATATATTTT.

The CDR3 region has the DNA TGTGCCATCAGTACCGGACAGGCCGGAGATTCACCCCTCCACTTT. It translates to CAISTGQAGDSPLHF. This sequence joins TRBV10-3 and TRBJ1-6; 7 nucleotides agree with TRBD1. The germline V gene has CDR1 ENHRY and CDR2 SYGVKD. Losses at the gene ends were 5 bases for V and 8 bases for J; bases not matched to a gene: 9. CDR3 length equals 15 residues.

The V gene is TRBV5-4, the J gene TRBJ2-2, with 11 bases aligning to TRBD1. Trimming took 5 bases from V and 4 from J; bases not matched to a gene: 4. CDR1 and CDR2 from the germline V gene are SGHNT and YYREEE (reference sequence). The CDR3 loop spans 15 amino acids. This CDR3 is CASRRTGGGTGELFF. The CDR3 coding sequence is TGTGCCAGCAGAAGGACAGGGGGCGGCACCGGGGAGCTGTTTTTT.

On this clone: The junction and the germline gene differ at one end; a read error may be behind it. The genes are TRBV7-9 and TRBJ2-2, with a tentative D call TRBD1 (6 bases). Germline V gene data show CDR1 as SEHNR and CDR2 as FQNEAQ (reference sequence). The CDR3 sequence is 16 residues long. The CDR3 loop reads CSSNPTQGSNTGELFF. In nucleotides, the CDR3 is TGTTCCAGCAACCCTACCCAGGGGTCGAACACCGGGGAGCTGTTTTTT.